Listed below are T cell receptor beta chains from one sample, sequenced in a study of blood T cells in healthy people across ages. Each CDR3 protein is one row after TCRdb ran MiXCR on the 5' RACE reads. The top ten hold approximately 3.7% of the sample, which has about 630,000 distinct CDR3 sequences, under 25% seen once. The sequenced sample was blood. The receptor set was obtained from a man aged 65 to 85 in good health. Both conserved end residues are part of each CDR3. A D gene is named only where the DNA matches it firmly. The size of a clone is reported for some rows only, either as once, few or many, or as a class for expanded clones.

TRBV20-1	TRBD2	TRBJ2-5	.	TGCAGTGCTAGAGACCAGCGGGAGAGCTCAACCCAGTACTTC	CSARDQRESSTQYF
TRBV2	TRBD2	TRBJ2-3	.	TGTGCCAGCAGTTTTGGGACTAGCGCAGATACGCAGTATTTT	CASSFGTSADTQYF
TRBV14	TRBD2	TRBJ2-1	few	TGTGCCAGCAGCCGAGGACTAGCGGGAGGTCTACCTTCCTACAATGAGCAGTTCTTC	CASSRGLAGGLPSYNEQFF
TRBV2	TRBD2	TRBJ2-2	.	TGTGCCAGCAGTGCCCTAGCGGGATTAAACACCGGGGAGCTGTTTTTT	CASSALAGLNTGELFF
TRBV5-1	TRBD2	TRBJ2-1	few	TGCGCCAGCAGCTTGGGCCCCAGCGGCGGGAGACACAATGAGCAGTTCTTC	CASSLGPSGGRHNEQFF
TRBV27	.	TRBJ2-7	many	TGTGCCAGCAATCCGGACGGAGCCTCCTACGAGCAGTACTTC	CASNPDGASYEQYF
TRBV27	.	TRBJ2-5	few	TGTGCCAGCCCTGGGGAACGGGAGACTGATATGCGGGAGACCCAGTACTTC	CASPGERETDMRETQYF
TRBV12-3/TRBV12-4	.	TRBJ1-4	.	TGTGCCAGCAGTTTGGCAGTAACTGCAACTAATGAAAAACTGTTTTTT	CASSLAVTATNEKLFF
TRBV4-2	TRBD2	TRBJ2-2	few	TGTGCCAGCAGCCAAGAATCTGCACTCGGGGGGTACACCGGGGAGCTGTTTTTT	CASSQESALGGYTGELFF
TRBV4-1	TRBD2	TRBJ2-1	.	TGCGCCAGCAGCCAAGGGTGGCTAGCGGGAGTATACAATGAGCAGTTCTTC	CASSQGWLAGVYNEQFF
TRBV20-1	.	TRBJ2-1	once	TGCAGTGCTAGACGAGGACACGGCGATGAGCAGTTCTTC	CSARRGHGDEQFF
TRBV29-1	.	TRBJ2-7	few	TGCAGCGTTGAGGGACACGTCACCGGCGAGCAGTACTTC	CSVEGHVTGEQYF
TRBV15	.	TRBJ1-3	few	TGTGCCACCAGCAGAGATCCCCTACGAGGTACCTCTGGAAACACCATATATTTT	CATSRDPLRGTSGNTIYF
TRBV7-8	.	TRBJ1-2	.	TGTGCCAGCAGCCTTACGACAGGACTCTCTTCTGGCTACACCTTC	CASSLTTGLSSGYTF
TRBV3-1	.	TRBJ2-4	many	TGTGCCAGCAGCCACACCGGACAGTTAGCCAAAAACATTCAGTACTTC	CASSHTGQLAKNIQYF
TRBV28	.	TRBJ1-1	once	TGTGCCAGCAGTTTTTCGGGGGGAAAGACTGAAGCTTTCTTT	CASSFSGGKTEAFF
TRBV5-1	.	TRBJ2-2	few	TGCGCCAGCAGCTTGTTTCCTCCTGGCCTGAACACCGGGGAGCTGTTTTTT	CASSLFPPGLNTGELFF
TRBV7-2	.	TRBJ1-5	.	TGTGCCAGCAGCCAAATCGAGGGGAAACAGCCCCAGCATTTT	CASSQIEGKQPQHF
TRBV4-1	.	TRBJ2-3	.	TGCGCCAGCAGCCAGCAAGAGAGCACAGATACGCAGTATTTT	CASSQQESTDTQYF
TRBV6-1	.	TRBJ2-5	.	TGTGCCAGCCGTGCGAGGGGAGAAGAGACCCAGTACTTC	CASRARGEETQYF
TRBV6-2/TRBV6-3	TRBD1	TRBJ2-1	.	TGTGCCAGCTGCAGGGGGCCCGACTTGGGCAATGAGCAGTTCTTC	CASCRGPDLGNEQFF
TRBV15	TRBD2	TRBJ2-1	many	TGTGCCACCAGCAGGGCTAGCGGGAGGACTTACAATGAGCAGTTCTTC	CATSRASGRTYNEQFF
TRBV7-9	.	TRBJ1-1	few	TGTGCCAGCAGCTTAAGGAGGGGGGCGAACACTGAAGCTTTCTTT	CASSLRRGANTEAFF
TRBV28	.	TRBJ2-2	.	TGTGCCAGCAGTTTATTGAGGGGCTGGACCGGGGAGCTGTTTTTT	CASSLLRGWTGELFF
TRBV20-1	TRBD2	TRBJ2-7	.	TGCAGTGCTAACAGGAGACTAGCGGGAGTTTCCTACGAGCAGTACTTC	CSANRRLAGVSYEQYF
TRBV7-2	TRBD2	TRBJ2-3	few	TGTGCCAGCAGCTTAGGGTTCCTAGCGGGAGATACGCAGTATTTT	CASSLGFLAGDTQYF
TRBV27	.	TRBJ2-1	once	TGTGCCAGCACCCCTTACCAGAGGGGGAGCGGTGAGCAGTTCTTC	CASTPYQRGSGEQFF
TRBV3-1	.	TRBJ1-1	.	TGTGCCAGCAGCCAAGATGGTAGCCTGAACACTGAAGCTTTCTTT	CASSQDGSLNTEAFF
TRBV2	.	TRBJ2-2	.	TGTGCCAGCACCCCCTCCCTAATGACGAACACCGGGGAGCTGTTTTTT	CASTPSLMTNTGELFF
TRBV18	.	TRBJ1-2	many	TGTGCCAGCAGCCCGACAGTGAACTATGGCTACACCTTC	CASSPTVNYGYTF
TRBV4-2	TRBD1	TRBJ2-2	few	TGTGCCAGCAGCCAATCTGAAGGCCCAGGGGGCAACACCGGGGAGCTGTTTTTT	CASSQSEGPGGNTGELFF
TRBV27	.	TRBJ2-7	few	TGTGCCAGCAGTCCTGCGGAGGGCACCTACGAGCAGTACTTC	CASSPAEGTYEQYF
TRBV18	TRBD1	TRBJ1-2	.	TGTGCCAGCTCACGGTCACAGGGGCAGGACTATGGCTACACCTTC	CASSRSQGQDYGYTF
TRBV21-1	.	TRBJ2-7	.	TGTGCCAGCACTCAATGCGGCTACGAGCAGTACTTC	CASTQCGYEQYF
TRBV7-9	.	TRBJ2-5	.	TGTGTCAGCGGACAACAACAAGAGACCCAGTACTTC	CVSGQQQETQYF
TRBV14	.	TRBJ1-4	.	TGTGCCAGCAGCCACCGAAGGACTGGGGAGGGCGAAAAACTGTTTTTT	CASSHRRTGEGEKLFF
TRBV6-5	TRBD2	TRBJ2-5	.	TGTGCCAGCAGTTACTTTGCTAGCGGGTCGACCCAGTACTTC	CASSYFASGSTQYF
TRBV20-1	TRBD1	TRBJ1-4	few	TGCAGTGCTCTTGGACAGGGGGCAACTAATGAAAAACTGTTTTTT	CSALGQGATNEKLFF
TRBV20-1	TRBD2	TRBJ2-5	many	TGCAGTGTCCGGAGTACCGGACTAGCGGGAATCAGCCAAGAGACCCAGTACTTC	CSVRSTGLAGISQETQYF
TRBV6-1	.	TRBJ2-3	.	TGTGCCAGCAGTGAACGGCCCCGGCTAGAAGATACGCAGTATTTT	CASSERPRLEDTQYF
TRBV4-1	TRBD2	TRBJ2-1	many	TGCGCCAGCAGCCAAGAATTCGGCGGGAGGATCAACAATGAGCAGTTCTTC	CASSQEFGGRINNEQFF
TRBV28	TRBD2	TRBJ2-7	.	TGTGCCAGCAGTACTAGCGGTGACTTCTACGAGCAGTACTTC	CASSTSGDFYEQYF
TRBV10-2	.	TRBJ2-5	.	TGCGCCAGCAGTGAGTCATCCCAGGGCAACCAGTACTTC	CASSESSQGNQYF
TRBV10-3	TRBD2	TRBJ2-5	few	TGTGCCATCAGTGTTGCTAGCGGGAGAGAGACCCAGTACTTC	CAISVASGRETQYF
TRBV4-3	.	TRBJ2-1	many	TGCGCCAGCAGCAAAGAAGGGTACAATGAGCAGTTCTTC	CASSKEGYNEQFF
TRBV5-1	.	TRBJ1-5	.	TGCGCCAGCAGTCCCAGGGCGGGCAATCAGCCCCAGCATTTT	CASSPRAGNQPQHF
TRBV20-1	.	TRBJ1-1	few	TGCAGTGCTAGAGACGTACAGGTGCCCATGAACACTGAAGCTTTCTTT	CSARDVQVPMNTEAFF
TRBV7-7	TRBD1	TRBJ2-5	.	TGTGCTAGCAGCCCCCGGGACAGGGGTCAAGAGACCCAGTACTTC	CASSPRDRGQETQYF
TRBV10-3	.	TRBJ2-3	.	TGTGCCATCAGTGGGGTAGGGTCACGAGATACGCAGTATTTT	CAISGVGSRDTQYF
TRBV24-1	.	TRBJ1-5	.	TGTGCCACCAGTGATCCCGGACGGTTCAATCAGCCCCAGCATTTT	CATSDPGRFNQPQHF
TRBV28	.	TRBJ2-3	many	TGTGCCAGCAGCCAGGGGGATACGCAGTATTTT	CASSQGDTQYF
TRBV14	.	TRBJ2-3	.	TGTGCCAGCAGCCGCCTTACCGCGGGAGATACGCAGTATTTT	CASSRLTAGDTQYF
TRBV27	TRBD2	TRBJ2-5	few	TGTGCCAGCAGTATAACCGGGACTAGCGGCCAAGAGACCCAGTACTTC	CASSITGTSGQETQYF
TRBV20-1	TRBD2	TRBJ2-5	.	TGCAGTGCCCGTTCTAATCTAGCGGGAAAAACCCAAGAGACCCAGTACTTC	CSARSNLAGKTQETQYF
TRBV7-2	.	TRBJ2-3	.	TGTGCCAGCAGCTCTGCTCAGAATTCAGATACGCAGTATTTT	CASSSAQNSDTQYF